Listed below are T cell receptor beta chains from one sample, sequenced in a study of cytomegalovirus exposure and HLA in healthy donors. Sequencing was performed with immunoSEQ multiplex PCR; in TCRdb, only in-frame clones are kept and a portion is missing. The table shows 250,000 to 300,000 clones, with 80% to 90% occurring only once. Material: PBMCs. These receptors were collected from a woman younger than 35 in good health and CMV-seronegative. The CDR3 runs from the conserved cysteine through the conserved F or W. A D gene is named only where the DNA matches it firmly. Not all rows give a size; the values are once, few, many and, for expanded clones, a class.

abundance	j_gene	v_gene	d_gene	CDR3aa	CDR3nt
-	TRBJ2-7	TRBV4-1	TRBD1	CASSLRAHLGQGSYEQYF	TGCGCCAGCAGCCTAAGAGCCCACCTCGGACAGGGTTCCTACGAGCAGTACTTC
-	TRBJ2-7	TRBV4-1	-	CASSQGRGYYEQYF	TGCGCCAGCAGCCAAGGGAGGGGATACTACGAGCAGTACTTC
-	TRBJ1-1	TRBV5-1	-	CASSLWRRDTEAFF	TGCGCCAGCAGCTTGTGGCGGAGGGACACTGAAGCTTTCTTT
-	TRBJ2-3	TRBV6-5	-	CASSYSAGAGTDTQYF	TGTGCCAGCAGTTACTCTGCGGGGGCCGGAACAGATACGCAGTATTTT
-	TRBJ1-3	TRBV4-3	-	CASSPHGAPGSSGNTIYF	TGCGCCAGCAGCCCACACGGCGCGCCAGGCAGCTCTGGAAACACCATATATTTT
-	TRBJ2-3	TRBV9	TRBD1	CASSVGQGSTDTQYF	TGTGCCAGCAGCGTAGGACAGGGGAGCACAGATACGCAGTATTTT
once	TRBJ1-5	TRBV6-1	-	CASSDLPAGVSNQPQHF	TGTGCCAGCAGTGATTTACCAGCCGGGGTTAGCAATCAGCCCCAGCATTTT
few	TRBJ1-2	TRBV7-9	-	CASSLTPGDGYTF	TGTGCCAGCAGCTTAACCCCCGGAGATGGCTACACCTTC
-	TRBJ2-1	TRBV11-3	-	CASTKGGLAGWSEQFF	TGTGCCAGCACCAAAGGGGGCCTAGCGGGTTGGAGTGAGCAGTTCTTC
-	TRBJ2-1	TRBV7-6	TRBD2	CASSPRHSGGNEQFF	TGTGCCAGCAGCCCCCGTCATAGCGGGGGGAATGAGCAGTTCTTC
-	TRBJ1-1	TRBV30	-	CAFDTTMNTEAFF	TGTGCCTTTGATACTACTATGAACACTGAAGCTTTCTTT
-	TRBJ2-7	TRBV27	TRBD1	CASNIRPGQGHEQYF	TGTGCCAGCAACATAAGGCCGGGACAGGGCCACGAGCAGTACTTC
-	TRBJ1-5	TRBV5-1	TRBD1	CASSLTGVSNQPQHF	TGCGCCAGCAGCTTGACAGGGGTTAGCAATCAGCCCCAGCATTTT
-	TRBJ1-2	TRBV15	-	CATSRVVYGYTF	TGTGCCACCAGCAGAGTAGTCTATGGCTACACCTTC
-	TRBJ2-4	TRBV4-1	-	CASSQEPWQLNIQYF	TGCGCCAGCAGCCAAGAGCCTTGGCAGTTAAACATTCAGTACTTC
-	TRBJ2-7	TRBV10-3	-	CAISESAGYEQYF	TGTGCCATCAGTGAGTCTGCAGGCTACGAGCAGTACTTC
-	TRBJ2-7	TRBV5-8	TRBD2	CASSLELYGSGGRSYEQYF	TGTGCCAGCAGCTTGGAGTTATACGGTAGCGGGGGGCGATCCTACGAGCAGTACTTC
-	TRBJ1-2	TRBV7-9	TRBD1	CASSLTDRPQINYGYTF	TGTGCCAGCAGCTTAACGGACAGGCCACAAATCAACTATGGCTACACCTTC
-	TRBJ2-5	TRBV7-9	-	CASSLLGQPEETQYF	TGTGCCAGCAGCCTCTTGGGCCAGCCCGAAGAGACCCAGTACTTC
few	TRBJ2-2	TRBV5-1	-	CASSLGGNTGELFF	TGCGCCAGCAGCTTAGGAGGGAACACCGGGGAGCTGTTTTTT